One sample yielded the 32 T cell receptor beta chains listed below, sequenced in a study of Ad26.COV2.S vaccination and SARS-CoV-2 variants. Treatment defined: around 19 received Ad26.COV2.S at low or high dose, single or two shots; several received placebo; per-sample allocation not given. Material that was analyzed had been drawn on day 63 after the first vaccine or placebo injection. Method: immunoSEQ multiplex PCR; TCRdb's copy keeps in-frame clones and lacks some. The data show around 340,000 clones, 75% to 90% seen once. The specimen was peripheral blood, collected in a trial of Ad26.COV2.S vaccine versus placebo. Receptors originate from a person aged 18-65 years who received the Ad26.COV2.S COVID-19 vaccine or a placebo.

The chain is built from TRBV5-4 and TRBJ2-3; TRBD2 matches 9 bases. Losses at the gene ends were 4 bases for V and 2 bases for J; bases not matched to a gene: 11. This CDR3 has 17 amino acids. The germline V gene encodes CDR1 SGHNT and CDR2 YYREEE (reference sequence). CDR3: CASSGGLAGSITDTQYF. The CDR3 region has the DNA TGTGCCAGCAGCGGGGGACTAGCCGGATCAATCACAGATACGCAGTATTTT. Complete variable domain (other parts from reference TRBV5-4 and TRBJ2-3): ETGVTQSPTHLIKTRGQQVTLRCSSQSGHNTVSWYQQALGQGPQFIFQYYREEENGRGNFPPRFSGLQFPNYSSELNVNALELDDSALYLCASSGGLAGSITDTQYFGPGTRLTVL.

CDR3 bases: TGTGCCAGCAGTTTGGAAGGGGTTAGTGGCTACACCTTC. Its translation is CASSLEGVSGYTF. The chain uses TRBV27 and TRBJ1-2; tentatively, D is TRBD1 (5 bases). Germline V gives CDR1 MNHEY, CDR2 SMNVEV (reference sequence). This CDR3 comprises 13 residues. With 3 bases removed from V and 7 bases from J, the gap between germline ends came to 12 bases.

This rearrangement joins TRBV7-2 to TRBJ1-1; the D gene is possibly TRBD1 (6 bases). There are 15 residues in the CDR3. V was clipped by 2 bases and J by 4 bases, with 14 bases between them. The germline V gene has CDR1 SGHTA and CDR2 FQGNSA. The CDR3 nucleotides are TGTGCCAGCAGCTTAAGAACAGGGACCCTCACTGAAGCTTTCTTT. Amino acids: CASSLRTGTLTEAFF.

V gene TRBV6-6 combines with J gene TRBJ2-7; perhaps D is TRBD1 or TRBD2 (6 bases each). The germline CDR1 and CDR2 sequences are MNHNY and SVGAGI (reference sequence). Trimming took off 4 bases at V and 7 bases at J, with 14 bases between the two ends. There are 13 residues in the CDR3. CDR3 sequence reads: CASSLGRGLEQYF. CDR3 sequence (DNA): TGTGCCAGCAGTTTGGGACGGGGGCTGGAGCAGTACTTC.

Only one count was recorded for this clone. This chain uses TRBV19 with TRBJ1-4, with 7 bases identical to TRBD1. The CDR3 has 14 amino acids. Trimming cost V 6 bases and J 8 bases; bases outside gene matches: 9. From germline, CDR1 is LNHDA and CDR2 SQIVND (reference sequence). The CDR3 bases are TGTGCCAGTAGACCTGACAGGGCCGGGGAAAAACTGTTTTTT. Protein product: CASRPDRAGEKLFF.

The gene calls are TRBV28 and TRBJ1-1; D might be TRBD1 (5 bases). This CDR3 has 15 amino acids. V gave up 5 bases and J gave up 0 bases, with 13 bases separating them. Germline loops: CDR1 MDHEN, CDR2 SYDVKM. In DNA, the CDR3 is TGTGCCAGCAGTCTCGGGACCCTAATGAACACTGAAGCTTTCTTT. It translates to CASSLGTLMNTEAFF.

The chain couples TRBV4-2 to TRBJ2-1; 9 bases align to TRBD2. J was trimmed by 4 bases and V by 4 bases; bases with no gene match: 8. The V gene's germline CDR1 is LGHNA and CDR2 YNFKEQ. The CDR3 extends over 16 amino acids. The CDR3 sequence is CASSRALAGEYNEQFF. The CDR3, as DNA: TGTGCCAGCAGCCGAGCCTTAGCGGGAGAGTACAATGAGCAGTTCTTC.

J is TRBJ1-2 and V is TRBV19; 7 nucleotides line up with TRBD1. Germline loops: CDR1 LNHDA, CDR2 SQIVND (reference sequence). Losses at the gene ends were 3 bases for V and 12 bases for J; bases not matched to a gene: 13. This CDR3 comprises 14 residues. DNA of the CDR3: TGTGCCAGTAGTATGGTCCGACAGGGTTGGGCGGACACCTTC. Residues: CASSMVRQGWADTF.

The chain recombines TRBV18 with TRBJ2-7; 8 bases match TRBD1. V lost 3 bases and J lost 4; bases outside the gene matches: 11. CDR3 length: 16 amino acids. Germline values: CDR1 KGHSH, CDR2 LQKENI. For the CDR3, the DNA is TGTGCCAGCTCACCCCGTCCGGGACAGGCTCATTACGAGCAGTACTTC. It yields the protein CASSPRPGQAHYEQYF.

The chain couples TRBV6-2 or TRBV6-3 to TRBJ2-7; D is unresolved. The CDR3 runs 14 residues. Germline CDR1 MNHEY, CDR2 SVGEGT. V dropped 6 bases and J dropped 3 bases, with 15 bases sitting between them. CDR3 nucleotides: TGTGCCAGCAGCCCCGCCCGCCGGGTCTACGAGCAGTACTTC. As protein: CASSPARRVYEQYF.

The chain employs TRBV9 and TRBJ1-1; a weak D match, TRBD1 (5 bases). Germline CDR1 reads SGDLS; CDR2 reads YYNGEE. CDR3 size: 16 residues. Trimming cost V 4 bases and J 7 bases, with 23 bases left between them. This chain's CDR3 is CASSTRPLGGVGEAFF. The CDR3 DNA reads TGTGCCAGCAGCACCCGCCCCCTGGGGGGTGTAGGTGAAGCTTTCTTT.

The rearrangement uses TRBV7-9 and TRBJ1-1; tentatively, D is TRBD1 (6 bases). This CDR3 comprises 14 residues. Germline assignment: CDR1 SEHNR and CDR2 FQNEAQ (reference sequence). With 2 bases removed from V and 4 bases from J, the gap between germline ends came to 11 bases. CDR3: CASSLRGAGTEAFF. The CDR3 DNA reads TGTGCCAGCAGCTTACGGGGGGCCGGCACTGAAGCTTTCTTT.

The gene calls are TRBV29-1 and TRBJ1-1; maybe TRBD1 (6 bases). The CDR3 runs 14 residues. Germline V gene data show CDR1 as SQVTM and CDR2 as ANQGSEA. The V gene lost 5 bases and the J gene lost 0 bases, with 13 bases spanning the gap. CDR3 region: CSVPQGNMNTEAFF. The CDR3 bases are TGCAGCGTTCCACAGGGAAACATGAACACTGAAGCTTTCTTT.

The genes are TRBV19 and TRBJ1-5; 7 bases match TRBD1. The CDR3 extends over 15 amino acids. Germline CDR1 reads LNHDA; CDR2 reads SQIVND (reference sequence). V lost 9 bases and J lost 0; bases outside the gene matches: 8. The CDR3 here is CASASGQFSNQPQHF. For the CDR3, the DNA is TGTGCCAGCGCTTCGGGACAGTTTAGCAATCAGCCCCAGCATTTT.

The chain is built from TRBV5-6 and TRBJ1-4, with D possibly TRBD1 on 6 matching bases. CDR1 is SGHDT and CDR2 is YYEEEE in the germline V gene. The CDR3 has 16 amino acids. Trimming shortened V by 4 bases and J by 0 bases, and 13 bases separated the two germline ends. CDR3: CASSRRTAATNEKLFF. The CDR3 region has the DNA TGTGCCAGCAGCCGACGGACAGCTGCAACTAATGAAAAACTGTTTTTT.

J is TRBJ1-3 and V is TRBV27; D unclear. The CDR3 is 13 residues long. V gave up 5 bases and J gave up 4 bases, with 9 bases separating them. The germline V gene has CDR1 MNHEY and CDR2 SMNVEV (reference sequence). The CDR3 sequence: CASSPDLGNTIYF. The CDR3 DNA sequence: TGTGCCAGCAGTCCGGATTTAGGAAACACCATATATTTT.

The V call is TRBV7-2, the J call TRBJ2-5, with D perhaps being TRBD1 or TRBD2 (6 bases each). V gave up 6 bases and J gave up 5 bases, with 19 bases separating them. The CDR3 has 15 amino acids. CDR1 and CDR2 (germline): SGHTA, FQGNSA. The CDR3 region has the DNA TGTGCCAGCAGTTCTGGTCCGGGGGCGGGGGAGACCCAGTACTTC. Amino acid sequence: CASSSGPGAGETQYF. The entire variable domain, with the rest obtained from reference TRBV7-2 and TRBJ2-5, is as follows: GAGVSQSPSNKVTEKGKDVELRCDPISGHTALYWYRQSLGQGLEFLIYFQGNSAPDKSGLPSDRFSAERTGGSVSTLTIQRTQQEDSAVYLCASSSGPGAGETQYFGPGTRLLVL.

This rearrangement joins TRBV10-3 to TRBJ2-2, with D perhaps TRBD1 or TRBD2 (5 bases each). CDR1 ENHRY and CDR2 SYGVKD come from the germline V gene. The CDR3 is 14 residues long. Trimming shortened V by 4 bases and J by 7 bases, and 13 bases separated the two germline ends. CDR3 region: CAISVGGRDGELFF. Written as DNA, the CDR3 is TGTGCCATCAGTGTTGGGGGAAGGGACGGGGAGCTGTTTTTT.

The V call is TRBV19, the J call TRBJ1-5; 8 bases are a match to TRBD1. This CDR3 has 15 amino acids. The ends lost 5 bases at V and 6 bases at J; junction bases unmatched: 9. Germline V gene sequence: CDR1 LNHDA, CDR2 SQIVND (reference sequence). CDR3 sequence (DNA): TGTGCCAGTAGTGAAGGGACAGGAGGGAGTCAGCCCCAGCATTTT. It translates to CASSEGTGGSQPQHF.

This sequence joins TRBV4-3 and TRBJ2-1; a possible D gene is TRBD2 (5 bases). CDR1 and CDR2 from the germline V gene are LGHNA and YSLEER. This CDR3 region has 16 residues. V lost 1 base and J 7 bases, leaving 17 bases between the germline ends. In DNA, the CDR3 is TGCGCCAGCAGCCAAGTAAGGCTAGCTGTGGGGAATGAGCAGTTCTTC. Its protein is CASSQVRLAVGNEQFF.

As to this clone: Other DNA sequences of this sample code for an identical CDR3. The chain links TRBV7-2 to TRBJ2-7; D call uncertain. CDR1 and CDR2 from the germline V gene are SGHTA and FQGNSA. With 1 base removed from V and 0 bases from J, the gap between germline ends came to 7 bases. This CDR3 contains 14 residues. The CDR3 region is CASSLVGSSYEQYF. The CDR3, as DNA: TGTGCCAGCAGCTTAGTTGGTAGCTCCTACGAGCAGTACTTC.

The CDR3 coding sequence is TGTGCCAGCAGTCCCACCACTGCGGGGTACCAAGAGACCCAGTACTTC. This codes for CASSPTTAGYQETQYF. This sequence joins TRBV7-6 and TRBJ2-5, with a possible D match to TRBD2 (6 bases). V lost 6 bases to trimming and J lost 0 bases, with 17 bases between them. Germline CDR1 reads SGHVS; CDR2 reads FNYEAQ. This CDR3 is built from 16 residues.

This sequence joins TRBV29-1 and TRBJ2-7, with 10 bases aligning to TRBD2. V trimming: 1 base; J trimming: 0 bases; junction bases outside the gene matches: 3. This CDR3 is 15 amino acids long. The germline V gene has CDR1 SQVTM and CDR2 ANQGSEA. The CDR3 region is CSVEGAGGTSYEQYF. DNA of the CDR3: TGCAGCGTTGAAGGAGCGGGGGGGACCTCCTACGAGCAGTACTTC.

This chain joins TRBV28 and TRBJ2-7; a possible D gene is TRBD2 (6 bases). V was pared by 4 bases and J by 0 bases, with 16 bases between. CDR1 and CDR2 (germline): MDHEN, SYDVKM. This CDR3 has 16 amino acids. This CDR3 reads CASSSQGGSYSYEQYF. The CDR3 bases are TGTGCCAGCAGTTCTCAGGGAGGCTCCTACTCCTACGAGCAGTACTTC.

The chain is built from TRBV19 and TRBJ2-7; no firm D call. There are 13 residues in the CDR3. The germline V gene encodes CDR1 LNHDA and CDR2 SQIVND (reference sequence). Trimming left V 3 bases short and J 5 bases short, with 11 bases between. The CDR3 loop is CASSMVAGDEQYF. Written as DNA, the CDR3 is TGTGCCAGTAGTATGGTCGCCGGTGACGAGCAGTACTTC.

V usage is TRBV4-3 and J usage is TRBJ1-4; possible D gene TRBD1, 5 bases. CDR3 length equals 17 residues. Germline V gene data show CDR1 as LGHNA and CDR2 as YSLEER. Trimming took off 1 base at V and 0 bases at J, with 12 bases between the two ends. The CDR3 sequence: CASSQAQGAATNEKLFF. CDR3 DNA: TGCGCCAGCAGCCAAGCACAAGGGGCCGCAACTAATGAAAAACTGTTTTTT.

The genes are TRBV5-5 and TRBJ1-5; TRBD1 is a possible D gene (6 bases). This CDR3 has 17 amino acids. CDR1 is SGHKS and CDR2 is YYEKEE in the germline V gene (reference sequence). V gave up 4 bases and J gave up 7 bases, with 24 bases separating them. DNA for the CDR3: TGTGCCAGCAGCCCGGCCCCGCCACAGGGTCGAGGACAGCCCCAGCATTTT. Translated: CASSPAPPQGRGQPQHF.

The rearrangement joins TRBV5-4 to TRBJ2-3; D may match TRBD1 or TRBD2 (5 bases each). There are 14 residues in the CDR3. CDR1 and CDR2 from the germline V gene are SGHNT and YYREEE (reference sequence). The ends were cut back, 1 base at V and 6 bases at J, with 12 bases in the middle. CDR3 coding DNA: TGTGCCAGCAGCTTGCCCGGGGCCCCGGATACGCAGTATTTT. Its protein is CASSLPGAPDTQYF.

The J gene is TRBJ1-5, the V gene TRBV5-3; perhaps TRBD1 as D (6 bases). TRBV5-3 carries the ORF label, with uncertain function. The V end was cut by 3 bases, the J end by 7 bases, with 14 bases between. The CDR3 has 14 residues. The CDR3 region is CARSSRQGRQPQHF. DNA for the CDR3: TGTGCCAGAAGCTCGAGGCAGGGGAGGCAGCCCCAGCATTTT.

The CDR3 sequence: CASRGQENYGYTF. For the CDR3, the DNA is TGTGCCAGCAGGGGACAGGAGAACTATGGCTACACCTTC. The V gene is TRBV28, the J gene TRBJ1-2; 8 bases line up with TRBD1. There are 13 residues in the CDR3. Germline assignment: CDR1 MDHEN and CDR2 SYDVKM. Unmatched junction bases numbered 2, after V lost 6 bases and J lost 2 bases.

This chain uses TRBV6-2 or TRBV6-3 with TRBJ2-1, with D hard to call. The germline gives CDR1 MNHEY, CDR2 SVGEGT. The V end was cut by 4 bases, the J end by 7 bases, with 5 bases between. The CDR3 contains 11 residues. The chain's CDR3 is CASSWGNEQFF. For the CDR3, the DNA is TGTGCCAGCAGTTGGGGTAATGAGCAGTTCTTC.

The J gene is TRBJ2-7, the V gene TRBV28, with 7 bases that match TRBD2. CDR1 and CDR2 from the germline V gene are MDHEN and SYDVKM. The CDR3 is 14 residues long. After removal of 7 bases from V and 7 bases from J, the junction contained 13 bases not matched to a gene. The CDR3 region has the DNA TGTGCCAGCACCCCCGGACTAGGAAGGGGTGAGCAGTACTTC. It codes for CASTPGLGRGEQYF.